The source of this TCR beta chain is a study of blood T cell repertoires in COVID-19. Here immunoSEQ multiplex PCR was the method, and the copy in TCRdb shows in-frame clones only, minus some. The repertoire has about 190,000 clones, approximately 84% of them found once; the top ten carry about 3.5%. This CDR3 region has 12 residues. Trimming removed 4 bases from V and 9 bases from J; junction bases left unmatched: 5. Germline loops: CDR1 SGHRS, CDR2 YFSETQ. The specimen sequenced was PBMCs or T cells enriched from blood (not recorded which). The sequence was obtained from a woman aged 25 to 45 who had recovered from COVID-19. This sequence joins TRBV5-1 and TRBJ2-3, with TRBD2 matching over 7 bases. The CDR3 spells CASSRDGGTQYF. The CDR3 DNA follows: TGCGCCAGCAGCCGGGACGGGGGGACGCAGTATTTT.